The present T cell receptor (beta chain) was sequenced within a study of post-analysis software for immune sequencing data. As for this clonotype: No antigen is known for it.

The V gene's germline CDR1 is SEHNR and CDR2 FQNEAQ (reference sequence). With V trimmed by 4 bases and J by 0 bases, 12 bases remained unmatched. CDR3 length: 20 amino acids. TCR beta cDNA libraries had unique molecular identifiers. TCRdb reanalysed the PCR reads using MiXCR and keeps one entry per CDR3 protein. The table includes around 400,000 distinct CDR3 sequences, about a third detected once. Study-wide results and caveats: Patients had higher frequencies than controls of roughly 5 TRBV segments, including TRBV5-6, TRBV5-1 and TRBV20-1.

This rearrangement joins TRBV7-9 to TRBJ2-1; TRBD2 agrees at 13 bases. The sequence came from a girl between 10 and 17 years old with multiple sclerosis. Sequencing used blood. The CDR3 DNA sequence: TGTGCCAGCAGCTCCCGAGCGACTAGCGGGGGGCTTTTCTCCTACAATGAGCAGTTCTTC. Amino acids: CASSSRATSGGLFSYNEQFF.